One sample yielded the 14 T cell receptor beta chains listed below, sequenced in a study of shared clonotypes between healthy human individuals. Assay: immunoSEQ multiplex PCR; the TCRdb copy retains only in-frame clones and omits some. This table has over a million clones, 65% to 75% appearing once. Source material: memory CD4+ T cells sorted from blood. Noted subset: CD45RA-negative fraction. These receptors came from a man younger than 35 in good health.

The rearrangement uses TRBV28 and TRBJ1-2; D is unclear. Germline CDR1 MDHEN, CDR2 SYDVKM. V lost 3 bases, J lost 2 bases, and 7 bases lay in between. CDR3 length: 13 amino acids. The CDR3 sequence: CASSLNGNYGYTF. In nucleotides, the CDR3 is TGTGCCAGCAGTTTGAACGGAAACTATGGCTACACCTTC.

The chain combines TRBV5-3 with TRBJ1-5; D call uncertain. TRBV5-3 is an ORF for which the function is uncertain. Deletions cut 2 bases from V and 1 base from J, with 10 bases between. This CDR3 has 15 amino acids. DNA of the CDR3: TGTGCCAGAAGCTTCCAGGTGCGGAGCAATCAGCCCCAGCATTTT. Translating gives CARSFQVRSNQPQHF.

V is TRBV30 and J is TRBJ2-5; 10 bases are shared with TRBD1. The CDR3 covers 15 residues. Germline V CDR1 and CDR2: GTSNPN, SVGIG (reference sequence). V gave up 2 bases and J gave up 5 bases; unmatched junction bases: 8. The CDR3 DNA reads TGTGCCTGGAGTTTGGGACAGGGGACTCGGGAGACCCAGTACTTC. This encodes CAWSLGQGTRETQYF.

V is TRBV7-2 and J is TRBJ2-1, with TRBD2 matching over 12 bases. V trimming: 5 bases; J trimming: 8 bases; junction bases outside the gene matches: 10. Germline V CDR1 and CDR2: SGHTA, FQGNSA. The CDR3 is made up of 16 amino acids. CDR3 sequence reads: CASSLTGLAGSHEQFF. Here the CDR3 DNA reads TGTGCCAGCAGCCTAACCGGACTAGCGGGATCTCATGAGCAGTTCTTC.

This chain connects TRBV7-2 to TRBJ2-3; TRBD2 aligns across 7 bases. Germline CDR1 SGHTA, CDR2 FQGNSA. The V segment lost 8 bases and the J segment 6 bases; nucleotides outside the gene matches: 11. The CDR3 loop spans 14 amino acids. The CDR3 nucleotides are TGTGCCAGCGGCCAAATGGCGGGAGCTGATACGCAGTATTTT. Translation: CASGQMAGADTQYF.

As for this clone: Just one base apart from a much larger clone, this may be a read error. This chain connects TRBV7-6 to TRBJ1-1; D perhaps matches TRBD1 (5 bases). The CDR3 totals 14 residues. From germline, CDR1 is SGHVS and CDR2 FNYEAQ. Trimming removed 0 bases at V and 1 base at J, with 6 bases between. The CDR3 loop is CASSLATENTEAFF. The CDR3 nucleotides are TGTGCCAGCAGCTTAGCGACAGAGAACACTGAAGCTTTCTTT.

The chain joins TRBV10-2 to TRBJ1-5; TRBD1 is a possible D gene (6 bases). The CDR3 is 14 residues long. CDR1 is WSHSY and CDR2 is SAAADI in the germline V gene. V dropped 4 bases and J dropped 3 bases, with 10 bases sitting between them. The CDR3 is CASSGGQPNQPQHF. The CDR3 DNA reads TGCGCCAGCAGTGGGGGACAACCCAATCAGCCCCAGCATTTT.

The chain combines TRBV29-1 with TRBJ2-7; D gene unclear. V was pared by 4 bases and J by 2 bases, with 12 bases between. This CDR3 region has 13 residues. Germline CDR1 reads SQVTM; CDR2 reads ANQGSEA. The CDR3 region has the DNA TGCAGCGTTGTTTGGTACGATCCCTACGAGCAGTACTTC. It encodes CSVVWYDPYEQYF.

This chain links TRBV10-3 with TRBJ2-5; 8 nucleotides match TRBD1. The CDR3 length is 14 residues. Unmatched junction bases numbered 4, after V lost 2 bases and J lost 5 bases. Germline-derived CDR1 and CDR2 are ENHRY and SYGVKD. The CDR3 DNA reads TGTGCCATCAGTGAGGCAGGGGGCGCTGAGACCCAGTACTTC. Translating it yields CAISEAGGAETQYF.

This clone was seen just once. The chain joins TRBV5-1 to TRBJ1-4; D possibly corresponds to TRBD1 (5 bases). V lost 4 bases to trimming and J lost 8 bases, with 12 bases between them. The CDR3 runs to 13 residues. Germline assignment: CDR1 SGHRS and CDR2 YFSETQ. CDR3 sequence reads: CASSRDSQEKLFF. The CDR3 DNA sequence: TGCGCCAGCAGCCGGGACTCCCAAGAAAAACTGTTTTTT. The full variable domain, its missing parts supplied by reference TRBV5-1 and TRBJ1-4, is KAGVTQTPRYLIKTRGQQVTLSCSPISGHRSVSWYQQTPGQGLQFLFEYFSETQRNKGNFPGRFSGRQFSNSRSEMNVSTLELGDSALYLCASSRDSQEKLFFGSGTQLSVL.

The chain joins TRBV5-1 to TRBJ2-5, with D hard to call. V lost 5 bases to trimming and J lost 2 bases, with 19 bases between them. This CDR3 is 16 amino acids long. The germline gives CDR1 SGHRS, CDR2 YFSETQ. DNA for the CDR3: TGCGCCAGCAGTAGGACGGCCTATACCTTACAAGAGACCCAGTACTTC. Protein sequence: CASSRTAYTLQETQYF. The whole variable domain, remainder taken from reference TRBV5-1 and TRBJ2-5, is KAGVTQTPRYLIKTRGQQVTLSCSPISGHRSVSWYQQTPGQGLQFLFEYFSETQRNKGNFPGRFSGRQFSNSRSEMNVSTLELGDSALYLCASSRTAYTLQETQYFGPGTRLLVL.

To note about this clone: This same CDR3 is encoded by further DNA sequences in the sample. CDR3: CAWSVSPYGYTF. DNA for the CDR3: TGTGCCTGGAGTGTATCTCCGTATGGCTACACCTTC. The chain is built from TRBV30 and TRBJ1-2; the D is unclear. Germline V gene data show CDR1 as GTSNPN and CDR2 as SVGIG (reference sequence). The V and J ends lost 0 bases and 5 bases respectively, with 7 bases between them. The CDR3 has 12 residues.

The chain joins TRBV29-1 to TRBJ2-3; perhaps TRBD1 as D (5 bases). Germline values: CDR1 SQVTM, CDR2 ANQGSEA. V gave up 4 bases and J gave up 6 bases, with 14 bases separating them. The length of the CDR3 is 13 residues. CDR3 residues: CSVGQQGSDTQYF. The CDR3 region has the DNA TGCAGCGTTGGACAGCAGGGAAGTGATACGCAGTATTTT.

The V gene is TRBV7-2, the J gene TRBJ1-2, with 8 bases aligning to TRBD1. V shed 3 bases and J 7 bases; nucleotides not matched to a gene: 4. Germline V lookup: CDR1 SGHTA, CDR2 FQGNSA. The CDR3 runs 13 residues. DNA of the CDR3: TGTGCCAGCAGCTTCCGGACAGGGAGTGGCTACACCTTC. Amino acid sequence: CASSFRTGSGYTF.